A selection of T cell receptor beta chains follows, all from one sample in a study of OX40 agonist ivuxolimab in advanced cancers. Assay: immunoSEQ multiplex PCR; the TCRdb copy retains only in-frame clones and omits some. The sample carries under 80,000 clones, roughly 92% recorded once. Sequencing used CD4+ or CD8+ T cells sorted from blood, obtained in a trial of the OX40 agonist ivuxolimab. Source of these receptors: an adult with an advanced solid tumor such as melanoma, head and neck, liver or kidney cancer. The CDR3 runs from the conserved cysteine through the conserved F or W. Fields, in order: V gene, J gene, CDR3 protein.

TRBV29-1,TRBJ2-2,CSVVGNTGELFF
TRBV4-3,TRBJ2-1,CASSQEQDRDDEQFF
TRBV4-1,TRBJ2-7,CASSQDRVEQYF
TRBV5-4,TRBJ1-6,CASSLAVGSSYNSPLHF
TRBV2,TRBJ1-2,CASSDRTNYGYTF
TRBV27,TRBJ2-7,CASRFPRGPDYEQYF
TRBV7-2,TRBJ1-1,CASTQSVPRANTEAFF
TRBV10-3,TRBJ2-2,CATGLAVNTGELFF
TRBV23-1,TRBJ1-3,CASSPEEGWGQGPLSSGNTIYF
TRBV7-6,TRBJ1-3,CASSLWGNGDSGNTIYF
TRBV6-1,TRBJ2-7,CASSEGTSGFSYEQYF